Below, one T cell receptor beta chain is given with its context. These data are taken from a study of blood T cell repertoires in COVID-19. In the study overall: The origin of the acute and convalescent COVID-19 samples was the United States, Italy and Spain.

Clones were sequenced by immunoSEQ multiplex PCR, and TCRdb holds only the in-frame ones, with some missing. Among approximately 250,000 clones, 86% were seen once, and the ten largest hold around 2%. Trimming removed 5 bases at V and 8 bases at J, with 10 bases between. The CDR3 length is 13 residues. Per the germline V gene, CDR1 is SGHAT and CDR2 is FQNNGV. The TCR was taken from a man aged 25 to 40 who had recovered from COVID-19. Sequenced sample: peripheral blood. The chain is built from TRBV11-2 and TRBJ1-6; D is unresolved. In nucleotides, the CDR3 is TGTGCCAGCAGCCTCTCGACTGATTCACCCCTCCACTTT. This sequence encodes CASSLSTDSPLHF.